The present T cell receptor beta chain was sequenced within a study of PD-1 blockade in classical Hodgkin lymphoma. Study in general: Intravenous nivolumab at 3 mg/kg was given to patients every 2 weeks.

Some clones are missing from TCRdb's copy, which holds only in-frame ones; the method was immunoSEQ multiplex PCR. The profile covers 40,000 or so clones, with 78% appearing a single time and around an eighth taken by the ten largest. In the case of this clone: The antigen remains unidentified.

Germline CDR1 and CDR2: SGHDN and FVKESK. The CDR3 spans 12 residues. Trimming cost V 1 base and J 3 bases, with 3 bases left between them. Patients all relapsed after autologous stem cell transplantation, and there was variation in brentuximab vedotin exposure. Study-wide results and caveats: Repertoire difference causes, possibly disease activity or prior therapy, remain undefined. The diversity seen at baseline in complete responders resembled that of newly diagnosed patients.

The source was peripheral blood mononuclear cells (PBMCs), collected at baseline. The source of this sequence is a human donor with classical Hodgkin lymphoma. This chain joins TRBV14 and TRBJ2-5; D remains ambiguous. The chain's CDR3 is CASSQGEETQYF. The CDR3 DNA follows: TGTGCCAGCAGCCAAGGGGAAGAGACCCAGTACTTC.